This TCR beta chain appears in the sequencing data of a study of T cell responses to AZD1222 COVID-19 vaccine. Regarding the study as a whole: The donor group comprised mostly white British people and more females; the analysis possibly underestimated clonal diversity. Just a handful of AZD1222 recipients tested seropositive at baseline. Distributed over spike, vaccine-associated CD4 TCRs predominated at 160-218 and 743-854. Repertoire sampling occurred only after the peak T cell response.

The CDR3 has 15 residues. Deletions cut 3 bases from V and 4 bases from J, with 15 bases between. Germline CDR1 is MNHEY and CDR2 is SMNVEV (reference sequence). Worth noting for this clone: Its antigen is currently unknown.

Sequencing used immunoSEQ multiplex PCR; TCRdb keeps in-frame clones, though not all of them. The sample has 130,000 to 150,000 clones; over 80% are singletons. The sample here was peripheral blood, taken on day 0 of MenACWY control vaccination. The sequence was obtained from an adult in good health. The J gene is TRBJ1-1, the V gene TRBV27; D may be TRBD1 (6 bases). The CDR3 region is CASSFIAGASTEAFF. The CDR3 bases are TGTGCCAGCAGTTTTATTGCAGGGGCGAGCACTGAAGCTTTCTTT.